Below are 21 T cell receptor beta chains sequenced from a single sample in a study of T cell repertoires in cytomegalovirus infection. A single record per CDR3 protein comes from TCRdb applying MiXCR to the reads. The sample lists about 890,000 distinct CDR3 sequences, around 30% seen once, with about an eighth in the top ten. These TCRs are of unknown antigen specificity. This material consisted of cultured CD8+ T cells from PBMCs, taken from culture after CMV antigen stimulation. The receptors here all came from a human donor in good health (CMV status not recorded). Some clones in this sample may be carry-over from other donors' samples.

As to this clonotype: Germline is not matched at one junction end, which may reflect a read error. The chain joins TRBV4-1 to TRBJ2-5; 8 bases fit TRBD2. The CDR3 has 17 residues. CDR1 and CDR2 (germline): MGHRA, YSYEKL. The CDR3, as DNA: TGCGCCAGCAGCCAAGGGGGGAGCGGGGGAGTCCAAGAGACCCCGTACTTC. It codes for CASSQGGSGGVQETPYF.

Here the CDR3 reads CASSQDQFGTVSTDTQYF. CDR3 DNA sequence: TGTGCCAGCAGCCAAGATCAGTTCGGGACGGTGAGCACAGATACGCAGTATTTT. This rearrangement joins TRBV14 to TRBJ2-3; D is possibly TRBD1 or TRBD2 (5 bases each). The CDR3 spans 18 residues. Deletions cut 0 bases from V and 0 bases from J, with 16 bases between. The germline V gene has CDR1 SGHDN and CDR2 FVKESK. The complete variable domain, with remaining parts taken from reference TRBV14 and TRBJ2-3, reads EAGVTQFPSHSVIEKGQTVTLRCDPISGHDNLYWYRRVMGKEIKFLLHFVKESKQDESGMPNNRFLAERTGGTYSTLKVQPAELEDSGVYFCASSQDQFGTVSTDTQYFGPGTRLTVL.

The chain joins TRBV4-1 to TRBJ2-5; no clear D. The CDR3 loop spans 14 amino acids. Trimming took 3 bases from V and 9 from J, leaving 17 bases between them. From germline, CDR1 is MGHRA and CDR2 YSYEKL. This CDR3 is CASSQVRLAEAQYF. The CDR3 bases are TGCGCCAGCAGCCAGGTCCGACTCGCTGAGGCCCAGTACTTC.

The chain uses TRBV19 and TRBJ1-1; no definite D call. V dropped 4 bases and J dropped 2 bases, with 8 bases sitting between them. The CDR3 covers 13 residues. CDR1 and CDR2 from the germline V gene are LNHDA and SQIVND (reference sequence). CDR3 sequence: CASSTKGNTEAFF. DNA for the CDR3: TGTGCCAGTAGTACCAAAGGAAACACTGAAGCTTTCTTT.

This clonotype was seen a few times. This chain connects TRBV7-2 to TRBJ2-2, with D unresolved. Germline V gene sequence: CDR1 SGHTA, CDR2 FQGNSA. The V and J ends lost 5 bases and 1 base respectively, with 5 bases between them. The CDR3 contains 13 residues. The chain's CDR3 is CASSPWNTGELFF. In DNA, the CDR3 is TGTGCCAGCAGCCCTTGGAACACCGGGGAGCTGTTTTTT.

This clonotype was observed a few times. The CDR3 DNA is TGTGCCAGCAGTTTGGGCAGGCCCACCACTAGCACAGATACGCAGTATTTT. Translated, it gives CASSLGRPTTSTDTQYF. V usage is TRBV28 and J usage is TRBJ2-3; D unclear. The CDR3 extends over 17 amino acids. V gave up 3 bases and J gave up 0 bases, with 16 bases separating them. Germline values: CDR1 MDHEN, CDR2 SYDVKM.

A note on this clonotype: At one of its ends the junction is not consistent with the germline gene, which may arise from a read error. The chain has TRBV10-2 and TRBJ1-2; D may be TRBD1 (6 bases). The CDR3 is 13 residues long. From germline, CDR1 is WSHSY and CDR2 SAAADI. The CDR3 DNA is TGCACCAGCAGTGAGGGGGGCGGCTGGGGCTACACCTTC. This encodes CTSSEGGGWGYTF.

This chain joins TRBV6-6 and TRBJ2-7; possible D gene TRBD1, 6 bases. Germline CDR1 is MNHNY and CDR2 is SVGAGI (reference sequence). The CDR3 sequence is 15 residues long. The V gene lost 11 bases and the J gene lost 6 bases, with 26 bases spanning the gap. The CDR3 sequence: CASRPGHDSTLEQYV. For the CDR3, the DNA is TGTGCCTCCCGACCGGGACACGACTCTACCCTCGAGCAGTACGTC.

There are many counts of this clonotype. V and J are TRBV12-3 or TRBV12-4 and TRBJ2-1; D uncertain. V lost 6 bases to trimming and J lost 9 bases, with 12 bases between them. The CDR3 covers 12 residues. The DNA of the CDR3 is TGTGCCAGCAGCCCGACGGTGGTTGAGCAGTTCTTC. This encodes CASSPTVVEQFF.

This clonotype showed up many times. The chain joins TRBV7-2 to TRBJ2-1; 7 positions agree with TRBD1. Germline assignment: CDR1 SGHTA and CDR2 FQGNSA. V lost 3 bases and J lost 6; bases outside the gene matches: 8. There are 15 residues in the CDR3. CDR3 amino acids: CASSFSVTGSNEQFF. CDR3 DNA sequence: TGTGCCAGCAGCTTTTCGGTGACAGGGTCCAATGAGCAGTTCTTC. Full variable domain (rest looked up from reference TRBV7-2 and TRBJ2-1): GAGVSQSPSNKVTEKGKDVELRCDPISGHTALYWYRQSLGQGLEFLIYFQGNSAPDKSGLPSDRFSAERTGGSVSTLTIQRTQQEDSAVYLCASSFSVTGSNEQFFGPGTRLTVL.

The sample holds a few counts of this clonotype. CDR3 protein: CSASDRGPYNEQFF. The CDR3 nucleotides read TGCAGTGCTAGCGACAGGGGTCCGTACAATGAGCAGTTCTTC. The genes are TRBV20-1 and TRBJ2-1; 8 bases are a match to TRBD1. V was clipped by 3 bases and J by 4 bases; unmatched bases: 5. CDR3 length: 14 amino acids. The germline V gene encodes CDR1 DFQATT and CDR2 SNEGSKA (reference sequence).

Only a few counts were recorded for this clonotype. This sequence joins TRBV7-9 and TRBJ1-5; 7 bases match TRBD1. The CDR3 is 16 residues long. V lost 5 bases, J lost 5 bases, and 12 bases stayed unmatched. Per germline, CDR1 SEHNR and CDR2 FQNEAQ (reference sequence). The CDR3 region is CASSPKGDSRYQPQHF. For the CDR3, the DNA is TGTGCCAGCAGCCCCAAAGGGGACAGCCGTTATCAGCCCCAGCATTTT.

This clonotype came up a few times. The rearrangement joins TRBV12-3 or TRBV12-4 to TRBJ2-5; D possibly corresponds to TRBD1 (6 bases). Trimming removed 4 bases at V and 4 bases at J, with 16 bases between. The CDR3 consists of 15 residues. The CDR3 coding sequence is TGTGCCAGCAGTTCTATCAAGGGGGTTGGAGAGACCCAGTACTTC. Protein product: CASSSIKGVGETQYF.

The chain uses TRBV7-2 and TRBJ1-1, with D unresolved. CDR3 length equals 11 residues. CDR1 and CDR2 from the germline V gene are SGHTA and FQGNSA. The V end was cut by 2 bases, the J end by 7 bases, with 5 bases between. In DNA form, the CDR3 reads TGTGCCAGCAGCTTAAATATTGAAGCTTTCTTT. Translated, it gives CASSLNIEAFF.

V gene TRBV19 combines with J gene TRBJ2-2; the match to TRBD2 covers 14 bases. CDR3 size: 20 residues. CDR1 and CDR2 from the germline V gene are LNHDA and SQIVND (reference sequence). Losses at the gene ends were 5 bases for V and 4 bases for J; bases not matched to a gene: 15. DNA of the CDR3: TGTGCCAGTAGTCTATATGAGGGACTAGCGGGGGCCCTAGGCACCGGGGAGCTGTTTTTT. Encoded protein: CASSLYEGLAGALGTGELFF. Supplemented by reference TRBV19 and TRBJ2-2, the full variable domain reads DGGITQSPKYLFRKEGQNVTLSCEQNLNHDAMYWYRQDPGQGLRLIYYSQIVNDFQKGDIAEGYSVSREKKESFPLTVTSAQKNPTAFYLCASSLYEGLAGALGTGELFFGEGSRLTVL.

The table lists this clonotype with many counts. As DNA, the CDR3 is TGTGCCAGCAGCCCCGGGGGAACTAGCACAGATACGCAGTATTTT. Its protein is CASSPGGTSTDTQYF. The rearrangement uses TRBV7-2 and TRBJ2-3; perhaps TRBD2 as D (6 bases). The length of the CDR3 is 15 residues. The germline CDR1 and CDR2 sequences are SGHTA and FQGNSA. Trimming removed 5 bases from V and 0 bases from J, with 12 bases in between.

This chain links TRBV4-3 with TRBJ2-5; 9 bases agree with TRBD2. The junction had 3 bases not matched to a gene; V was cut back by 1 base and J by 3 bases. This CDR3 is 15 amino acids long. Germline CDR1 and CDR2: LGHNA and YSLEER. In DNA form, the CDR3 reads TGCGCCAGCAGCCAAGGGAGCGGGGGGAAAGAGACCCAGTACTTC. Translating gives CASSQGSGGKETQYF.

In this sample, this clonotype turned up once. This chain uses TRBV19 with TRBJ1-4; D unresolved. The CDR3 runs to 14 residues. Trimming shortened V by 3 bases and J by 6 bases, and 11 bases separated the two germline ends. Germline V gives CDR1 LNHDA, CDR2 SQIVND (reference sequence). The CDR3 reads CASSIVEGDEKLFF. The CDR3 nucleotides read TGTGCCAGTAGTATTGTGGAGGGAGATGAAAAACTGTTTTTT. The variable domain in full, completed from reference TRBV19 and TRBJ1-4, reads DGGITQSPKYLFRKEGQNVTLSCEQNLNHDAMYWYRQDPGQGLRLIYYSQIVNDFQKGDIAEGYSVSREKKESFPLTVTSAQKNPTAFYLCASSIVEGDEKLFFGSGTQLSVL.

A few counts support this clonotype. J is TRBJ1-5 and V is TRBV6-5; the D gene is possibly TRBD1 (5 bases). V shed 2 bases and J shed 2 bases, with 7 bases lying between them. CDR1 MNHEY and CDR2 SVGAGI come from the germline V gene. The CDR3 extends over 14 amino acids. CDR3 sequence reads: CASSYLGGNQPQHF. The CDR3 nucleotides are TGTGCCAGCAGTTACCTGGGGGGCAATCAGCCCCAGCATTTT.

This clonotype occurred many times. The J gene is TRBJ2-1, the V gene TRBV6-6; D ambiguous. Germline CDR1 is MNHNY and CDR2 is SVGAGI (reference sequence). V lost 2 bases to trimming and J lost 6 bases, with 5 bases between them. This CDR3 has 12 amino acids. The CDR3 is CASSYGVNEQFF. CDR3 sequence (DNA): TGTGCCAGCAGTTACGGGGTCAATGAGCAGTTCTTC.

Here the CDR3 reads CASSQRASGGARTGELFF. For the CDR3, the DNA is TGTGCCAGCAGCCAAAGGGCTAGCGGGGGGGCGCGCACCGGGGAGCTGTTTTTT. The V and J genes are TRBV7-3 and TRBJ2-2, with 12 bases matching TRBD2. Germline V CDR1 and CDR2: SGHTA, FQGTGA. The J segment lost 4 bases and the V segment lost 5 bases, leaving 11 bases of the junction unmatched. The CDR3 has 18 amino acids.